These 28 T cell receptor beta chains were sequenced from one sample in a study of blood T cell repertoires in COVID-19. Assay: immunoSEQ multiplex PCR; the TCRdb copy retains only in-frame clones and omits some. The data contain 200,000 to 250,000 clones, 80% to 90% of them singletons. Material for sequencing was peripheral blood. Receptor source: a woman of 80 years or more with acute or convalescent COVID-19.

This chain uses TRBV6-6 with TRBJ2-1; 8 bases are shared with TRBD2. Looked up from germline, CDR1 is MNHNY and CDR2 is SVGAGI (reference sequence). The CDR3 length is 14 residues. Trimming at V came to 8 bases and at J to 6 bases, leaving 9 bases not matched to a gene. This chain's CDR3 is CASLRTGTSNEQFF. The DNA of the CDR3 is TGTGCCAGCTTGCGAACCGGGACTAGCAATGAGCAGTTCTTC.

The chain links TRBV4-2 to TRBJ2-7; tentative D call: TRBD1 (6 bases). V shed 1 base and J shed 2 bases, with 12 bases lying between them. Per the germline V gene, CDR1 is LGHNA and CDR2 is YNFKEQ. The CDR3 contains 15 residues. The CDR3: CASSQVEQGPYEQYF. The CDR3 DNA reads TGTGCCAGCAGCCAAGTCGAGCAGGGGCCCTACGAGCAGTACTTC.

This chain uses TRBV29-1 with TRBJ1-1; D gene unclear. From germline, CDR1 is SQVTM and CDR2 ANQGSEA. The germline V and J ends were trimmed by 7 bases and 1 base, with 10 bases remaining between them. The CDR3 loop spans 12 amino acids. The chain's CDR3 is CSAWSGNTEAFF. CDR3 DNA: TGCAGCGCCTGGAGCGGGAACACTGAAGCTTTCTTT.

CDR3 bases: TGCGCCAGCAGCTTTCAGACAGGGTCCCGGGAGCTGTTTTTT. The encoded protein is CASSFQTGSRELFF. The genes are TRBV5-1 and TRBJ2-2, with 7 bases fitting TRBD1. Trimming took 2 bases from V and 9 from J; bases not matched to a gene: 7. This CDR3 region has 14 residues. CDR1 and CDR2 from the germline V gene are SGHRS and YFSETQ.

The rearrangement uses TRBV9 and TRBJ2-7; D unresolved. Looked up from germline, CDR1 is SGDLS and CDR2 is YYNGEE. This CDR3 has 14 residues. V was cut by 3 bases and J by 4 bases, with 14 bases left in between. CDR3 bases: TGTGCCAGCAGCGCCCGTCGCGACTCGTACGAGCAGTACTTC. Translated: CASSARRDSYEQYF.

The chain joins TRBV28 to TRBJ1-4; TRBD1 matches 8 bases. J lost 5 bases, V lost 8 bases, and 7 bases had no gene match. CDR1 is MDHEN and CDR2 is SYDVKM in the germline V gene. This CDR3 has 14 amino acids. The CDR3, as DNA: TGTGCCAGCTTGACAGGGGTAAAAAATGAAAAACTGTTTTTT. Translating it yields CASLTGVKNEKLFF.

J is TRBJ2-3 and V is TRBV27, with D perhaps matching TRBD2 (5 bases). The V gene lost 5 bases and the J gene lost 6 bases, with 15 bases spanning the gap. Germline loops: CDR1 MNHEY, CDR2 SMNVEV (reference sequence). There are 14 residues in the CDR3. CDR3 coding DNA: TGTGCCAGCAGTCCCCGGACTCTTCAGGATACGCAGTATTTT. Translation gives CASSPRTLQDTQYF.

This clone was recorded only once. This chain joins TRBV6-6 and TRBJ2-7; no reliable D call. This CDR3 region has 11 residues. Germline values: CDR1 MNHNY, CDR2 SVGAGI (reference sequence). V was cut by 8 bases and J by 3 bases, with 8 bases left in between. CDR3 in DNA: TGTGCCAGCGGTCCTTTCTACGAGCAGTACTTC. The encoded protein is CASGPFYEQYF.

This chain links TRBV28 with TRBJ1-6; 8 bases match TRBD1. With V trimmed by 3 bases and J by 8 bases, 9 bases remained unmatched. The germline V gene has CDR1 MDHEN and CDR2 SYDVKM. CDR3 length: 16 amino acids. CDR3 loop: CASSFSPTGVDSPLHF. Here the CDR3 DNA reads TGTGCCAGCAGTTTCTCCCCGACAGGGGTGGATTCACCCCTCCACTTT.

The CDR3 loop is CASSLGRENQPQHF. The CDR3 DNA sequence: TGCGCCAGCAGCCTAGGGAGGGAAAATCAGCCCCAGCATTTT. The chain employs TRBV4-1 and TRBJ1-5, with D unclear. The CDR3 runs 14 residues. V shed 4 bases and J shed 4 bases, with 11 bases lying between them. In germline, CDR1 is MGHRA, CDR2 YSYEKL.

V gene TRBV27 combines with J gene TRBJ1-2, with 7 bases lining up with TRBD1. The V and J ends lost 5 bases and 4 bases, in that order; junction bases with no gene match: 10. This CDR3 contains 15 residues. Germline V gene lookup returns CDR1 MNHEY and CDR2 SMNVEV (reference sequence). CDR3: CASSPSGGEGYGYTF. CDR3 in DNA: TGTGCCAGCAGTCCGTCAGGGGGTGAGGGCTATGGCTACACCTTC.

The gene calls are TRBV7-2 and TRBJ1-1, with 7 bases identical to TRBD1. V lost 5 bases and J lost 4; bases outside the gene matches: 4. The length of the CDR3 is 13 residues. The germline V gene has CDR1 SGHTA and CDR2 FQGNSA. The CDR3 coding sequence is TGTGCCAGCAGCAAGGACAGGACCACTGAAGCTTTCTTT. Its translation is CASSKDRTTEAFF.

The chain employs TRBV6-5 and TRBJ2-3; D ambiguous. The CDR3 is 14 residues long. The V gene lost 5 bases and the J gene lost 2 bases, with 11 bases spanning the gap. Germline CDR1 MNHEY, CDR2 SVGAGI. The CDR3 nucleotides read TGTGCCAGCAGTCCTACTACCACCACAGATACGCAGTATTTT. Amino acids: CASSPTTTTDTQYF.

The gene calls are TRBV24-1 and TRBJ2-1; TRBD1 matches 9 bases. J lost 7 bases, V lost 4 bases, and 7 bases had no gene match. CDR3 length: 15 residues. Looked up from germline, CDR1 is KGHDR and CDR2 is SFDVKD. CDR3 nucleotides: TGTGCCACCAGTGACCACGGGACAGGGTGGAATGAGCAGTTCTTC. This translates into CATSDHGTGWNEQFF.

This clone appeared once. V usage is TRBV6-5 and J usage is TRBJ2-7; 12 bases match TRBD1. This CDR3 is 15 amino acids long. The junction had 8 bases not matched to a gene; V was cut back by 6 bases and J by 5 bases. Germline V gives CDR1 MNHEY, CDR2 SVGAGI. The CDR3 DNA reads TGTGCCAGCAGCCGCCCGGGACAGGGGGCTCACGAGCAGTACTTC. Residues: CASSRPGQGAHEQYF.

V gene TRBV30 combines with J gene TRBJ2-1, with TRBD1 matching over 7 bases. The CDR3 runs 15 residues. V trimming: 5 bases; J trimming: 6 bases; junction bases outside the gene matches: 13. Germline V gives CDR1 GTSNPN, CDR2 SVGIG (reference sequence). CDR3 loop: CAWATGVPRGNEQFF. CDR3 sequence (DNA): TGTGCCTGGGCTACAGGGGTACCCCGGGGCAATGAGCAGTTCTTC.

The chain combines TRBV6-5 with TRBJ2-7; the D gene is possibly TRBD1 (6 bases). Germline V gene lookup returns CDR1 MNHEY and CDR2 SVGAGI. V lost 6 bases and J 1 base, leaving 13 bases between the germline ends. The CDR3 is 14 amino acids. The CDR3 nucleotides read TGTGCCAGCAGGAAACAGGGTTATTCCTACGAGCAGTACTTC. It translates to CASRKQGYSYEQYF.

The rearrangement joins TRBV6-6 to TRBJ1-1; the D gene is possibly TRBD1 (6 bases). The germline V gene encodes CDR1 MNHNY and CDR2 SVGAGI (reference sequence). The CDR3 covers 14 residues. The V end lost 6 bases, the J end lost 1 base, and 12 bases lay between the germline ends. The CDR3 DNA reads TGTGCCAGCAGGGACAGAACAGGGAACACTGAAGCTTTCTTT. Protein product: CASRDRTGNTEAFF.

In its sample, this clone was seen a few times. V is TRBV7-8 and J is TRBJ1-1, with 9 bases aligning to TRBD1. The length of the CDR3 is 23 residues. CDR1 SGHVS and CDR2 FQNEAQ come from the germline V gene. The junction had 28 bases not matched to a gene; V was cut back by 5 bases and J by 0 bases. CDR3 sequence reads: CASSLRSSPLFGTGGAMNTEAFF. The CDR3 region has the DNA TGTGCCAGCAGCCTCCGTTCATCCCCCTTATTCGGAACAGGGGGCGCTATGAACACTGAAGCTTTCTTT.

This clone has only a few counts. The chain's CDR3 is CASSHPQGMNTGELFF. Here the CDR3 DNA reads TGTGCCAGCAGTCACCCCCAGGGGATGAACACCGGGGAGCTGTTTTTT. V is TRBV2 and J is TRBJ2-2, with a tentative D call TRBD1 (6 bases). Germline loops: CDR1 SNHLY, CDR2 FYNNEI. V shed 5 bases and J shed 1 base, with 14 bases lying between them. The CDR3 is 16 residues long.

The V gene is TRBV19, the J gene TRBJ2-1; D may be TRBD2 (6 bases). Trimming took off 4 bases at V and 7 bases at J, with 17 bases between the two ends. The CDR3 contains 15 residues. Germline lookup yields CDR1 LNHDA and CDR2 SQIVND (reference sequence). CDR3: CASSNLGRTGNEQFF. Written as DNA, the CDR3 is TGTGCCAGTAGTAATCTTGGGAGGACTGGAAATGAGCAGTTCTTC.

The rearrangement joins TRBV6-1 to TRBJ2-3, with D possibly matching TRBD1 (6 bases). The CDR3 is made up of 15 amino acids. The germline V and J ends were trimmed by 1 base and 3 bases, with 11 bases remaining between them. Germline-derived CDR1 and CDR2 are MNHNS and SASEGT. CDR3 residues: CASSEGQVSTDTQYF. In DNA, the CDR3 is TGTGCCAGCAGTGAAGGACAGGTCTCGACAGATACGCAGTATTTT.

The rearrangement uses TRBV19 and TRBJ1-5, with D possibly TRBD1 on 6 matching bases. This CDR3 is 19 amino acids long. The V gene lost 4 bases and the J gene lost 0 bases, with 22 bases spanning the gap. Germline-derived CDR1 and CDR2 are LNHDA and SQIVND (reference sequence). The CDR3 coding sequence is TGTGCCAGTAGTAACCGGGCCGGAACGACAGGCGGTAGCAATCAGCCCCAGCATTTT. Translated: CASSNRAGTTGGSNQPQHF.

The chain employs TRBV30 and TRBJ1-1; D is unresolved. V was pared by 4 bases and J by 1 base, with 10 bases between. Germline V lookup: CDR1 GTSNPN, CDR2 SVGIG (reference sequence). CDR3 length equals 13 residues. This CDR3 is CAWKFGGNTEAFF. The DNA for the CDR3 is TGTGCCTGGAAGTTTGGAGGGAACACTGAAGCTTTCTTT.

CDR3 loop: CASSMRQPSTDTQYF. CDR3 nucleotides: TGTGCCAGTAGTATGAGGCAGCCTAGCACAGATACGCAGTATTTT. The V and J genes are TRBV19 and TRBJ2-3; D uncertain. V was shortened by 3 bases and J by 0 bases, with 10 bases between the two germline ends. Per germline, CDR1 LNHDA and CDR2 SQIVND (reference sequence). The CDR3 is 15 amino acids.

As DNA, the CDR3 is TGTGCCAGCTCACCCCGCGGGGGGCGCAATGAGCAGTTCTTC. It yields the protein CASSPRGGRNEQFF. The chain is built from TRBV18 and TRBJ2-1; TRBD2 matches 8 bases. The CDR3 contains 14 residues. V shed 3 bases, J shed 6 bases, and the junction held 4 bases outside the gene matches. Looked up from germline, CDR1 is KGHSH and CDR2 is LQKENI.

The CDR3 is CASSYTLDNTGELFF. DNA of the CDR3: TGTGCCAGCAGTTACACTCTAGATAACACCGGGGAGCTGTTTTTT. The chain joins TRBV6-5 to TRBJ2-2; D unclear. V lost 2 bases to trimming and J lost 2 bases, with 9 bases between them. The CDR3 length is 15 residues. Germline CDR1 MNHEY, CDR2 SVGAGI.

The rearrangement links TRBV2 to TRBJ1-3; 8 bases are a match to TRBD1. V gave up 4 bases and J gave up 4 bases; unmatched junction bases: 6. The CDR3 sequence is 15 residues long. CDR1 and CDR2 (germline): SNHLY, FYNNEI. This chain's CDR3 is CASSGQGAAGNTIYF. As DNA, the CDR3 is TGTGCCAGCAGTGGGCAGGGGGCGGCCGGAAACACCATATATTTT.